The sequence of this TCR beta chain was determined in a study of cytomegalovirus exposure and HLA in healthy donors. For this clone: This CDR3 is also generated by other DNA sequences in the sample.

Looked up from germline, CDR1 is SNHLY and CDR2 is FYNNEI. Germline trimming cut 9 bases from V and 9 bases from J; bases unmatched to any gene: 9. The CDR3 spans 13 residues. PCR amplification relied on 60 Vbeta primers (plus 13 Jbeta primers). Sequencing was performed with immunoSEQ multiplex PCR; in TCRdb, only in-frame clones are kept and a portion is missing. The sample lists about 190,000 clones, about 13% occurring once. The source of this sequence is a man in his fifties in good health and CMV-seropositive. Sequenced: PBMCs. The genes are TRBV2 and TRBJ2-5; 11 bases agree with TRBD2. This chain's CDR3 is CASTGLAGRAQYF. CDR3 bases: TGTGCCAGTACTGGACTAGCGGGTCGCGCCCAGTACTTC.